The rows below give T cell receptor beta chains drawn from one sample of a study of blood T cell repertoires in COVID-19. Method: immunoSEQ multiplex PCR; TCRdb's copy keeps in-frame clones and lacks some. The sample holds about 260,000 clones, roughly 86% seen once. The sequenced material came from PBMCs or T cells enriched from blood (not recorded which). These receptors were obtained from a woman aged 50 to 60 who had recovered from COVID-19. The CDR3 runs from the conserved cysteine through the conserved F or W. The D gene is left open where the match is weak. The size entry is marked missing in some rows and otherwise reads once, few, many or a size class.

v_call: TRBV4-1
d_call: .
j_call: TRBJ1-2
clone_size: .
cdr3_nt: TGCGCCAGCAGCCATCCCCAGGGGACTAACTATGGCTACACCTTC
cdr3_aa: CASSHPQGTNYGYTF

v_call: TRBV4-3
d_call: TRBD2
j_call: TRBJ2-2
clone_size: once
cdr3_nt: TGCGCCAGCAGCCGACTAGCGGGCGCGAACACCGGGGAGCTGTTTTTT
cdr3_aa: CASSRLAGANTGELFF

v_call: TRBV19
d_call: .
j_call: TRBJ1-5
clone_size: .
cdr3_nt: TGTGCCAGTAGTACCGGGGGGGATCAGCCCCAGCATTTT
cdr3_aa: CASSTGGDQPQHF

v_call: TRBV2
d_call: .
j_call: TRBJ1-5
clone_size: .
cdr3_nt: TGTGCCAGCAGCGCCCTAGGGAGCTATCAGCCCCAGCATTTT
cdr3_aa: CASSALGSYQPQHF

v_call: TRBV5-1
d_call: .
j_call: TRBJ1-6
clone_size: .
cdr3_nt: TGCGCCAGCAGCTTGGCCGCGCGGACAGACAAGGATTCACCCCTCCACTTT
cdr3_aa: CASSLAARTDKDSPLHF

v_call: TRBV28
d_call: .
j_call: TRBJ1-1
clone_size: .
cdr3_nt: TGTGCCAGCAGTTGGGCGGGACCGATAAACACTGAAGCTTTCTTT
cdr3_aa: CASSWAGPINTEAFF

v_call: TRBV5-1
d_call: TRBD1
j_call: TRBJ1-2
clone_size: .
cdr3_nt: TGCGCCAGCAGCGCCACCGGGACAGGGGCCTATGGCTACACCTTC
cdr3_aa: CASSATGTGAYGYTF

v_call: TRBV30
d_call: TRBD1
j_call: TRBJ1-2
clone_size: .
cdr3_nt: TGTGCCTGGAGAGCGGGACAGGGGACTTTTGGCTACACCTTC
cdr3_aa: CAWRAGQGTFGYTF

v_call: TRBV7-8
d_call: .
j_call: TRBJ1-1
clone_size: .
cdr3_nt: TGTGCCAGCAGCTCCCGGTCCCAAAACACTGAAGCTTTCTTT
cdr3_aa: CASSSRSQNTEAFF

v_call: TRBV13
d_call: .
j_call: TRBJ1-2
clone_size: .
cdr3_nt: TGTGCCAGCAGCCGCGGACAGTCTTACTACACCTTC
cdr3_aa: CASSRGQSYYTF

v_call: TRBV13
d_call: TRBD1
j_call: TRBJ2-5
clone_size: .
cdr3_nt: TGTGCCAGCAGCTTCACAGGGGGCGCGGAGACCCAGTACTTC
cdr3_aa: CASSFTGGAETQYF

v_call: TRBV6-5
d_call: .
j_call: TRBJ1-2
clone_size: .
cdr3_nt: TGTGCCAGCAGTCCGACAGGCCGAGGGGGCTACACCTTC
cdr3_aa: CASSPTGRGGYTF

v_call: TRBV27
d_call: TRBD1
j_call: TRBJ1-1
clone_size: .
cdr3_nt: TGTGCCAGCAGTCCAGTAACAGGGGGGGTGGACACTGAAGCTTTCTTT
cdr3_aa: CASSPVTGGVDTEAFF

v_call: TRBV5-1
d_call: TRBD1
j_call: TRBJ2-3
clone_size: .
cdr3_nt: TGCGCCAGCAGCTTGGAAACAGGGGGTTTGTCAGATACGCAGTATTTT
cdr3_aa: CASSLETGGLSDTQYF

v_call: TRBV4-3
d_call: .
j_call: TRBJ1-4
clone_size: .
cdr3_nt: TGCGCCAGCAGCCAAGATAGACTCAGAGCAACTAATGAAAAACTGTTTTTT
cdr3_aa: CASSQDRLRATNEKLFF

v_call: TRBV7-8
d_call: .
j_call: TRBJ1-1
clone_size: .
cdr3_nt: TGTGCCAGCAGCTTGACTATGAACACTGAAGCTTTCTTT
cdr3_aa: CASSLTMNTEAFF

v_call: TRBV10-2
d_call: .
j_call: TRBJ1-2
clone_size: .
cdr3_nt: TGCGCCAGCCGGATTCTTTTCCCGGGTCCATTTGATGGCTACACCTTC
cdr3_aa: CASRILFPGPFDGYTF